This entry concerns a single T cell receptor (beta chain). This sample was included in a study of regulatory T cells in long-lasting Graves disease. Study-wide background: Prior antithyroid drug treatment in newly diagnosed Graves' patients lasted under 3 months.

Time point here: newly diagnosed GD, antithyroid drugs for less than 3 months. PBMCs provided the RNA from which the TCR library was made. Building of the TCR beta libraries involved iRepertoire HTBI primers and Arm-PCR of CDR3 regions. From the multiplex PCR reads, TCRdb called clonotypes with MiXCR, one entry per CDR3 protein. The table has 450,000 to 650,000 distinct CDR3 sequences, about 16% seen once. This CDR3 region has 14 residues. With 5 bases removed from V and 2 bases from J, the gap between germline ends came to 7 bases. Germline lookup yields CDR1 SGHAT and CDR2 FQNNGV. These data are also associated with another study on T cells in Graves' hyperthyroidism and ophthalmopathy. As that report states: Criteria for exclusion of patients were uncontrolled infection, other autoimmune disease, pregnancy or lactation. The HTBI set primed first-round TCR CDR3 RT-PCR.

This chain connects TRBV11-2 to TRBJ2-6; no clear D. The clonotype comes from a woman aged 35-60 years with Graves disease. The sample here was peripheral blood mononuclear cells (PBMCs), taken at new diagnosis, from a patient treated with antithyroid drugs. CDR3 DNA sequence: TGTGCCAGCAGCACCCCGGCTGGGGCCAACGTCCTGACTTTC. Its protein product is CASSTPAGANVLTF.